The rows below give T cell receptor beta chains drawn from one sample of a study of human T cells and chemical hapten exposure. MiXCR was run by TCRdb on the RACE reads, yielding one entry per CDR3 protein. The data show 70,000 to 90,000 distinct CDR3 sequences, 11% seen once. Sequences were derived from whole blood, sampled in connection with sensitization to the hapten diphenylcyclopropenone (DPC). The receptors stem from a woman aged 50 to 60 with alopecia areata. Some clones in this sample may be carry-over from other donors' samples. CDR3s leave out the opening cysteine and the closing phenylalanine or tryptophan. D genes are given only for firm matches. The listing skips clone size in some rows; elsewhere it reads once, few, many or a size class.

TRBJ2-2	.	many	TRBV18	ASSPQVGKNTGELF
TRBJ2-3	TRBD2	many	TRBV25-1	ASSPSKGRAADTQY
TRBJ2-6	.	few	TRBV4-2	ASSQFQRNSGANVLT
TRBJ2-7	.	.	TRBV6-2/TRBV6-3	ASSSTGSRYEQY
TRBJ1-2	TRBD1	many	TRBV12-3/TRBV12-4	ASSPVSGTGNGYT
TRBJ1-4	.	many	TRBV27	ASSPRTNEKLF
TRBJ2-7	TRBD2	few	TRBV30	AWRPLGSGSSYEQY
TRBJ2-3	.	.	TRBV5-1	ASSPSRTTDTQY
TRBJ2-1	TRBD2	.	TRBV4-2	ASSLSPGTSGRNEQF
TRBJ2-5	TRBD1	few	TRBV27	ASSPPDRAGETQY
TRBJ1-1	TRBD1	many	TRBV3-1	ASSRSGTGGPEAF
TRBJ2-4	TRBD2	few	TRBV20-1	SALSGRGLKNIQY
TRBJ1-3	.	.	TRBV12-3/TRBV12-4	ASSFGRLSGNTIY
TRBJ2-7	.	few	TRBV29-1	SAETGTSYEQY
TRBJ1-5	.	.	TRBV20-1	SARDGADQPQH
TRBJ1-3	.	many	TRBV30	AWRPPGTFSGNTIY
TRBJ2-3	TRBD2	.	TRBV18	ASSSLAGEADTQY
TRBJ1-2	.	.	TRBV6-1	ASIWAGADGYT
TRBJ2-3	.	few	TRBV18	ASSRASRDPDTQY
TRBJ2-1	.	few	TRBV12-3/TRBV12-4	ASTPGQYNEQF
TRBJ2-6	.	few	TRBV5-1	ASSLADTFPSGANVLT
TRBJ2-1	.	.	TRBV7-3	ASSWRRGRHEQF
TRBJ2-3	.	.	TRBV3-2	ASSKGGNTDTQY
TRBJ2-7	TRBD1	few	TRBV28	ASILGQGHEQY
TRBJ2-7	.	many	TRBV7-9	ASSLDGGPTREQY
TRBJ2-1	.	many	TRBV2	ASSPSGLMSYNEQF
TRBJ2-7	TRBD2	many	TRBV5-4	ASSPEVAGNYEQY
TRBJ2-7	.	few	TRBV11-2	ASRGGGADYYEQY
TRBJ2-7	.	.	TRBV29-1	SVEDSGPSYEQY
TRBJ2-7	TRBD2	.	TRBV20-1	SAGVAGIYEQY
TRBJ2-7	.	many	TRBV20-1	SARDPGGVRYEQY
TRBJ2-5	TRBD2	.	TRBV29-1	SSGRGETQY
TRBJ2-7	TRBD2	many	TRBV5-4	ASSRTSGAGVYEQY
TRBJ2-7	TRBD2	many	TRBV6-5	ASRLGLAGGEQY
TRBJ2-1	TRBD1	.	TRBV7-3	ASSPDRVGNEQF
TRBJ1-4	TRBD1	.	TRBV7-9	ASSLEGGLNEKLF
TRBJ2-5	TRBD2	many	TRBV29-1	SVETSGRAFGTQY
TRBJ2-3	.	.	TRBV19	ARRAGGTDTQY
TRBJ2-3	.	many	TRBV20-1	SAPSGFRTDTQY
TRBJ2-2	TRBD2	many	TRBV9	ASSLTPTTGGTGELF
TRBJ1-1	.	few	TRBV18	ASSPGAGNTEAF
TRBJ2-1	.	few	TRBV7-3	ASSLESRRGENEQF
TRBJ2-1	.	.	TRBV10-3	AISVTQDNEQF
TRBJ2-1	.	many	TRBV9	ASSPVTGPYNEQF
TRBJ2-7	TRBD2	.	TRBV20-1	SAPGGGQYEQY
TRBJ2-7	TRBD2	many	TRBV7-8	ASSLVRMRGANEQY
TRBJ2-3	.	.	TRBV7-3	ASSLRGPGATDTQY
TRBJ1-4	TRBD1	few	TRBV6-5	ASSVDRRKLF
TRBJ2-7	TRBD2	many	TRBV11-3	ASSSSSGPSYEQY
TRBJ2-3	TRBD1	few	TRBV10-1	ASGKGQQHDTQY
TRBJ2-1	TRBD1	few	TRBV19	ASSIGRGNEQF
TRBJ2-1	.	many	TRBV28	ASRGPFHDNEQF
TRBJ2-3	TRBD2	few	TRBV6-1	ASSATSGRSTDTQY
TRBJ2-4	TRBD2	.	TRBV11-2	ASSQGSGGKNIQY
TRBJ1-1	.	many	TRBV4-3	ASSRVQGEAF
TRBJ2-1	TRBD2	many	TRBV29-1	SVEDRQGLVLDEQF
TRBJ2-7	.	many	TRBV27	ASSLRDGFSYEQY